Sequencing of this T cell receptor (beta chain) was carried out in a study of T-cell reconstitution after alpha-beta-depleted transplantation in children. Study conclusions and caveats: Several hundred rapidly expanded clones from non-depleted graft cells reportedly supplied alpha-beta T cells about two months post-transplant. From surviving recipient T cells and thymic progenitors came the high day-60 TCRbeta diversity observed in some patients. One year post-transplant, T-cell counts and diversity were largely derived from T cells produced anew.

As regards this clonotype: Its antigen is undetermined.

This CDR3 has 14 amino acids. Trimming took 6 bases from V and 4 from J, leaving 15 bases between them. Unique molecular identifiers were incorporated during preparation of the TCRbeta library. MiXCR, applied by TCRdb to the PCR reads, yields one record per CDR3 protein. This table has about 580,000 distinct CDR3 sequences, more than 20% appearing once. The rearrangement links TRBV12-3 or TRBV12-4 to TRBJ1-2; D is possibly TRBD1 (6 bases). The TCR originated in a boy under two years old who had a stem cell transplant for acute myeloid leukemia, so the T cells may come from the graft donor. The sample was PBMCs, mostly from graft donor cells, taken 360 days after TCRalphabeta/CD19-depleted stem cell transplant. This CDR3 is CASSPGQTLYGYTF. CDR3 bases: TGTGCCAGCAGCCCAGGACAGACCCTCTATGGCTACACCTTC.